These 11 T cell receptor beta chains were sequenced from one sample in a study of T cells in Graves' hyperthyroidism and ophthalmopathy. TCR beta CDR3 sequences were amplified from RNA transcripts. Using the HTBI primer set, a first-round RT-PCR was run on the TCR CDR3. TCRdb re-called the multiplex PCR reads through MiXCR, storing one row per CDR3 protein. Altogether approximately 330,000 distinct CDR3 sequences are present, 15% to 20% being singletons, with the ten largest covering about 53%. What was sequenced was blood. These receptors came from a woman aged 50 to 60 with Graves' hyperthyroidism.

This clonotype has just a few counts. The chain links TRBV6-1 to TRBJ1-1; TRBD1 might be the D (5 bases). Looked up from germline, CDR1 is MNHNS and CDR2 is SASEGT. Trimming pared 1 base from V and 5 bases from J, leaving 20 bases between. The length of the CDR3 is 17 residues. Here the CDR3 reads CASSEGGYLNGTTEAFF. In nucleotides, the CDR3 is TGTGCCAGCAGTGAAGGGGGGTATCTGAACGGGACGACTGAAGCTTTCTTT.

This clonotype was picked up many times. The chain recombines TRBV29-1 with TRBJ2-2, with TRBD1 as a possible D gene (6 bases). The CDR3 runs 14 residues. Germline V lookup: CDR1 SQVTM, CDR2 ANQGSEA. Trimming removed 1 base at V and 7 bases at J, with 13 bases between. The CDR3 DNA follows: TGCAGCGTTGAAGCTAAAGGGGGACACGGGGAGCTGTTTTTT. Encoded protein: CSVEAKGGHGELFF.

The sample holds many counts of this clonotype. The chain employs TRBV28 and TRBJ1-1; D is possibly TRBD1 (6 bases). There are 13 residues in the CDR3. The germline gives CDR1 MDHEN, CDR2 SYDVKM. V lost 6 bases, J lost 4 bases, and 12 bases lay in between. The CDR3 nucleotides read TGTGCCAGCAGGGCCACAGGGACCACTGAAGCTTTCTTT. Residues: CASRATGTTEAFF.

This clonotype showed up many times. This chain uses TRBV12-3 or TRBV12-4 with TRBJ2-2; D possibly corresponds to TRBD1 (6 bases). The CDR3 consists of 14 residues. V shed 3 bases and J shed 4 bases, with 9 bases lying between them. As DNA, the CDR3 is TGTGCCAGCAGTTTCCAGGGGACCACCGGGGAGCTGTTTTTT. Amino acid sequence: CASSFQGTTGELFF.

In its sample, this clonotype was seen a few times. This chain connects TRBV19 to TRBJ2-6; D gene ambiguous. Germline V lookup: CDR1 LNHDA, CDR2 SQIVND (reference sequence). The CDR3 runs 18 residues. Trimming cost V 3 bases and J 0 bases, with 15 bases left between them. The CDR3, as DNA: TGTGCCAGTAGTATTTGGAGTACCTCACTCTCTGGGGCCAACGTCCTGACTTTC. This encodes CASSIWSTSLSGANVLTF.

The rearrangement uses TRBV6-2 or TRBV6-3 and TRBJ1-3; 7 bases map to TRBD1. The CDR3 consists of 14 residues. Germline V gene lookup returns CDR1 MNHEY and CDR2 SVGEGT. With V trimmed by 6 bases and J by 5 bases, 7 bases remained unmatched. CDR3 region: CASSRDRDRNTIYF. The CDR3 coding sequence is TGTGCCAGCAGCCGAGACAGGGACAGAAACACCATATATTTT.

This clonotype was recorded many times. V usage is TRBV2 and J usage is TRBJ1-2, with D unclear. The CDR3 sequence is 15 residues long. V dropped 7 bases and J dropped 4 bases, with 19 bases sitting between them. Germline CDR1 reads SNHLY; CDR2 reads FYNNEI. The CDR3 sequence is CASTPIGGLGYGYTF. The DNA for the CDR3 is TGTGCCAGCACCCCGATCGGAGGTCTGGGCTATGGCTACACCTTC.

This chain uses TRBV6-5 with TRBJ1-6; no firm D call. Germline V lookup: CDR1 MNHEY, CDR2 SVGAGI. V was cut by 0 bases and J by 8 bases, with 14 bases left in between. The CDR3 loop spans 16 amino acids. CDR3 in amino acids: CASSYSMAGSYSPLHF. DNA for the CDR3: TGTGCCAGCAGTTACTCGATGGCGGGGTCTTATTCACCCCTCCACTTT.

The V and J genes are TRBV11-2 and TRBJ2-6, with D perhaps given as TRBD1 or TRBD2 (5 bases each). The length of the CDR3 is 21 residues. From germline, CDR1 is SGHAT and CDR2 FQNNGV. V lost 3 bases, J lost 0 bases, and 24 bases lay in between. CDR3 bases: TGTGCCAGCAGCTTGGGGAGATGGGAGACAGAGTTACCCTCTGGGGCCAACGTCCTGACTTTC. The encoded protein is CASSLGRWETELPSGANVLTF.

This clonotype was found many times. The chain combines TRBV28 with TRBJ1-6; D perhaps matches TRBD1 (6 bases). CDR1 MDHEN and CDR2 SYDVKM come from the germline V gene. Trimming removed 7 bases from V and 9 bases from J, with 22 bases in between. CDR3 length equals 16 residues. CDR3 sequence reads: CASTSAVGAGFSPLHF. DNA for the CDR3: TGTGCCAGCACCTCGGCGGTGGGGGCGGGTTTTTCACCCCTCCACTTT.

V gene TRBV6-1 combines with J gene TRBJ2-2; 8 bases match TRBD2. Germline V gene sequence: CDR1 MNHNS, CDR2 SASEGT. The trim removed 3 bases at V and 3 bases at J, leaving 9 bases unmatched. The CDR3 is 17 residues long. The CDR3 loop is CASSERGASDHTGELFF. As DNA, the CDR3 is TGTGCCAGCAGTGAGCGGGGGGCCAGCGACCACACCGGGGAGCTGTTTTTT.